This TCR beta chain was captured by sequencing in a study of cytomegalovirus exposure and HLA in healthy donors. The study, taken as a whole, reports: Common viral pathogens were later found to be apparently linked to several of the most significant clusters. Investigators reported some 150 TCR beta chains as tied to cytomegalovirus. The likely origin of a cluster of highly shared sequence variants was a sequencing artifact. Donors belonging to an Asian-associated ancestry cluster reportedly showed fewer N-insertions in productive TCRs than the roughly 700-donor mean, according to what a later analysis found.

A multiplex PCR was run with 60 Vbeta primers and 13 Jbeta primers. Sequenced by immunoSEQ multiplex PCR; TCRdb stores in-frame clones only, minus some. The sample consists of some 170,000 clones, 80% of them appearing once. In germline, CDR1 is SGHVS, CDR2 FNYEAQ. This CDR3 comprises 15 residues. The J segment lost 10 bases and the V segment lost 4 bases, leaving 10 bases of the junction unmatched. For this clone: Its antigen is undetermined.

V is TRBV7-6 and J is TRBJ1-6, with 7 positions matching TRBD1. Sequenced input: PBMCs. This sequence originates from a young man in good health and CMV-seropositive. CDR3 amino acids: CASSSSGGIGSPLHF. The CDR3 DNA follows: TGTGCCAGCAGCTCCTCAGGGGGAATCGGGTCACCCCTCCACTTT.